This T cell receptor (beta chain) was recovered during a study of CD8 T cells in ankylosing spondylitis (dated by TCRdb to 2017 to 2019). Regarding the complete study: To find TCR variants linked to disease, the study profiled T cell receptor beta repertoires in ankylosing spondylitis patients and healthy donors. Peripheral blood was sampled, and synovial fluid was additionally collected from ankylosing spondylitis patients. The whole study cohort included over a hundred healthy donors and some 27 ankylosing spondylitis patients. Results the study describes overall, beyond this receptor: In peripheral blood, the disease-linked clones were found at relatively low frequencies and had a CD8+ phenotype. A TCR beta motif made up of several highly homologous amino acid variants appeared to be characteristic of blood from ankylosing spondylitis patients. Some TCR beta motif variants had previously been reported in synovial fluid and blood of reactive arthritis patients, which suggested common disease-initiation mechanisms. The disease-linked clones were reported to be significantly enriched in matched synovial fluid samples from ankylosing spondylitis patients.

TCRdb records Illumina HiSeq 2500 as the sequencer. TCR beta libraries were prepared by quantitative 5'-RACE with molecular barcodes. The study's processing was this. A new computational method, built on a probabilistic model of VDJ rearrangement, was used to identify disease-linked TCR variants. TCRdb took the public reads, trimmed them with fastp at Q25, ran MiXCR for clone calling and kept in-frame beta chains. Identical CDR3 proteins give one entry, which carries the most common genes and DNA. The V and J calls and clone size are TCRdb's, not the authors'. Recorded for this sample are 150,000 to 200,000 distinct CDR3 sequences; approximately 20% of them occurred a single time. The ten largest account for approximately 7.8% of the sample. This clonotype was seen only a few times. Which antigen it targets is not known. No qualities accompany the bases; no much larger clone lies one base away. The germline V gene provides CDR1 MNHEY and CDR2 SVGAGI. Spanning cysteine to phenylalanine, the CDR3 consists of 16 amino acids. The retained sequence is limited to the CDR3, 48 bases, with the frame set at the first base. V is pared back by 4 bases and J by 1 base, with 13 bases lying between the germline termini.

The chain was built from TRBV6-5 and TRBJ2-2, with TRBD2 tentatively as D gene (5 bases match). The TCR originated in a male donor with ankylosing spondylitis or in good health (not recorded which). The sequenced sample was blood, either unsorted or a sorted T cell fraction (not recorded which). The CDR3: CASSFSTAVNTGELFF. The DNA is TGTGCCAGCAGTTTTTCCACAGCGGTGAACACCGGGGAGCTGTTTTTT.